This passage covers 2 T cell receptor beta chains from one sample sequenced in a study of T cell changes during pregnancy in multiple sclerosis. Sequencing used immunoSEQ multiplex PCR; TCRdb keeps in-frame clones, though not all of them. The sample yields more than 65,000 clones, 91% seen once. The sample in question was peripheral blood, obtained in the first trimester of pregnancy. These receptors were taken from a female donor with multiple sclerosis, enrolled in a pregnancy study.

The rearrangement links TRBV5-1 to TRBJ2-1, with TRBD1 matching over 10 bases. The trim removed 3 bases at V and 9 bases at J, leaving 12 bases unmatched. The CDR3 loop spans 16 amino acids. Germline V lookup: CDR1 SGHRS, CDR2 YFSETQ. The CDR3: CASSSGAGQGYVEQFF. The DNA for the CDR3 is TGCGCCAGCAGCTCGGGGGCGGGACAGGGGTATGTTGAGCAGTTCTTC.

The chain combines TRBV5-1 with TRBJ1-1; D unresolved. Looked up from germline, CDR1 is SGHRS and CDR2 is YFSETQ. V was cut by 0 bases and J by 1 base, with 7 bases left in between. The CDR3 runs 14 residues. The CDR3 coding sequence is TGCGCCAGCAGCTTGGCTACGCCGAACACTGAAGCTTTCTTT. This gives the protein CASSLATPNTEAFF.